A selection of T cell receptor beta chains follows, all from one sample in a study of cytomegalovirus exposure and HLA in healthy donors. Assay used: immunoSEQ multiplex PCR; TCRdb lists only in-frame clones, some missing. The sample yields more than 85,000 clones, about 83% seen once. The sample taken for sequencing was PBMCs. The receptor source for this set is a man between 18 and 35 years old in good health and CMV-seronegative. CDR3s include the opening cysteine and the closing phenylalanine or tryptophan. A D gene is named only where the DNA matches it firmly. Clone size is shown for a subset of rows, as once, few, many or a class of expanded clone.

cdr3_aa: CASSSPDRAETQYF
cdr3_nt: TGTGCCAGCAGTTCCCCGGACAGGGCAGAGACCCAGTACTTC
j_call: TRBJ2-5
clone_size: .
d_call: TRBD1
v_call: TRBV27

cdr3_aa: CASSQGALSEQYF
cdr3_nt: TGTGCCAGCAGCCAGGGGGCCCTAAGCGAGCAGTACTTC
j_call: TRBJ2-7
clone_size: .
d_call: TRBD1
v_call: TRBV9

cdr3_aa: CASSLDSSLNTGELFF
cdr3_nt: TGCGCCAGCAGCTTGGACTCCTCGCTGAACACCGGGGAGCTGTTTTTT
j_call: TRBJ2-2
clone_size: once
d_call: .
v_call: TRBV5-1

cdr3_aa: CAWTGGTDDEQFF
cdr3_nt: TGTGCCTGGACTGGGGGGACGGACGATGAGCAGTTCTTC
j_call: TRBJ2-1
clone_size: .
d_call: .
v_call: TRBV30

cdr3_aa: CASTLESRETQYF
cdr3_nt: TGTGCCAGCACCCTAGAGAGTCGGGAGACCCAGTACTTC
j_call: TRBJ2-5
clone_size: .
d_call: .
v_call: TRBV7-2

cdr3_aa: CASSGSGQGAYQPQHF
cdr3_nt: TGTGCCAGCAGTGGATCAGGACAGGGGGCCTATCAGCCCCAGCATTTT
j_call: TRBJ1-5
clone_size: .
d_call: TRBD1
v_call: TRBV6-6

cdr3_aa: CARTGGRPPGAGVEETQYF
cdr3_nt: TGTGCCAGAACAGGGGGCCGCCCTCCCGGGGCGGGAGTAGAAGAGACCCAGTACTTC
j_call: TRBJ2-5
clone_size: .
d_call: .
v_call: TRBV5-3

cdr3_aa: CASSASSGDLREQYF
cdr3_nt: TGTGCCAGCAGCGCCTCTAGCGGTGATCTACGAGAGCAGTACTTC
j_call: TRBJ2-7
clone_size: .
d_call: TRBD2
v_call: TRBV9

cdr3_aa: CSSSLGARPQHF
cdr3_nt: TGTTCCAGCAGCTTGGGGGCGAGGCCCCAGCATTTT
j_call: TRBJ1-5
clone_size: once
d_call: .
v_call: TRBV7-9

cdr3_aa: CASSLGGDEQFF
cdr3_nt: TGTGCCAGCAGCTTAGGGGGGGATGAGCAGTTCTTC
j_call: TRBJ2-1
clone_size: .
d_call: .
v_call: TRBV7-9

cdr3_aa: CARSLALSSYEQYF
cdr3_nt: TGTGCCAGAAGCTTAGCTCTTTCCTCCTACGAGCAGTACTTC
j_call: TRBJ2-7
clone_size: .
d_call: .
v_call: TRBV5-3

cdr3_aa: CASSVGTGLPHQPQHF
cdr3_nt: TGTGCCAGCAGTGTCGGGACAGGTCTACCTCATCAGCCCCAGCATTTT
j_call: TRBJ1-5
clone_size: .
d_call: TRBD1
v_call: TRBV7-8

cdr3_aa: CASSSPDRGSSYGYTF
cdr3_nt: TGTGCCAGCAGCTCACCAGACAGGGGAAGTAGCTATGGCTACACCTTC
j_call: TRBJ1-2
clone_size: .
d_call: TRBD1
v_call: TRBV7-3

cdr3_aa: CASSFERDTEAFF
cdr3_nt: TGTGCCAGCAGCTTCGAACGGGACACTGAAGCTTTCTTT
j_call: TRBJ1-1
clone_size: .
d_call: .
v_call: TRBV11-3

cdr3_aa: CASSLSKGADNQPQHF
cdr3_nt: TGTGCCAGCAGTTTATCGAAAGGGGCTGACAATCAGCCCCAGCATTTT
j_call: TRBJ1-5
clone_size: .
d_call: .
v_call: TRBV27

cdr3_aa: CASRTWDRSNEQYF
cdr3_nt: TGTGCCAGCAGGACATGGGACAGGTCCAACGAGCAGTACTTC
j_call: TRBJ2-7
clone_size: .
d_call: TRBD1
v_call: TRBV6-5

cdr3_aa: CSVPEAVTSTEAFF
cdr3_nt: TGCAGCGTCCCCGAGGCCGTGACGAGCACTGAAGCTTTCTTT
j_call: TRBJ1-1
clone_size: .
d_call: .
v_call: TRBV29-1

cdr3_aa: CASRTGRSYYEQYF
cdr3_nt: TGTGCCAGCAGGACAGGGAGGAGCTATTACGAGCAGTACTTC
j_call: TRBJ2-7
clone_size: .
d_call: .
v_call: TRBV28

cdr3_aa: CASSSDRGNQPQHF
cdr3_nt: TGTGCCAGCAGCTCTGACAGGGGAAATCAGCCCCAGCATTTT
j_call: TRBJ1-5
clone_size: once
d_call: TRBD1
v_call: TRBV11-2